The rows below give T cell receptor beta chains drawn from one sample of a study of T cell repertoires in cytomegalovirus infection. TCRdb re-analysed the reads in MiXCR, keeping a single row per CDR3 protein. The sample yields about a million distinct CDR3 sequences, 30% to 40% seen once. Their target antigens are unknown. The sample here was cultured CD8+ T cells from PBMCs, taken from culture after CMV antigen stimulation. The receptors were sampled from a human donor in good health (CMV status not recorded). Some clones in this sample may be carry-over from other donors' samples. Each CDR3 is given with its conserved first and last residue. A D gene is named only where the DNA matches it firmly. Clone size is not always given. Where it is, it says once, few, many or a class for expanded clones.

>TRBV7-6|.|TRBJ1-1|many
TGTGCCAGCAGCCCCGGGAAGGCGGGGACTGAAGCTTTCTTT
CASSPGKAGTEAFF
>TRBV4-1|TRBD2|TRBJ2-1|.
TGCGCCGGCAGCCAGATGACTAGCGGGGGGGCGGGGAATGAGCAGTTCTTC
CAGSQMTSGGAGNEQFF
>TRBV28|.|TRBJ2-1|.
TGTGCCAGCAGTTTAATGGACATCACCTACAATGAGCAGTTCTTC
CASSLMDITYNEQFF
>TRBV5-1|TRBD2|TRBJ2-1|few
TGCGCCAGCAGCTTGTCGGGGGGGCGGTATGAGCAGTTCTTC
CASSLSGGRYEQFF
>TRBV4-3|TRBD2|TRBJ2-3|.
TGCGCCAACAGCCAAGGTGGGGGACTAGCGGGGTCATATACGCAGTATTTT
CANSQGGGLAGSYTQYF
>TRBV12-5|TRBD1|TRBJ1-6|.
TGTGCTAGTGGTTTGGCCGGACAGGGGCTACTCCACTTT
CASGLAGQGLLHF
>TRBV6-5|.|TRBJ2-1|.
TGTGCCAGCAGTTCGGTTAAGGAGCAGTTCTTC
CASSSVKEQFF
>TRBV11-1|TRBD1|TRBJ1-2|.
TGTGCCAGCAGCCAGGATGGTGTAATACTACAGGGGCCGACGTCCTCTGGGGGCTACACCTTC
CASSQDGVILQGPTSSGGYTF
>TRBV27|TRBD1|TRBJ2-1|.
TGTGCCAGCAGTCTAGGGGACAGGAAAGACAATGAGCAGTTCTTC
CASSLGDRKDNEQFF
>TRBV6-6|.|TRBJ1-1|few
TGTGCCAGCAGTTACCCAGAGGGGCTCAGGAACACTGAAGCTTTCTTT
CASSYPEGLRNTEAFF
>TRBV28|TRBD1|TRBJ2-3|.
TGTGCCAGCATTCTCCGGGACAGGGAGGGCACAGATACGCAGTATTTT
CASILRDREGTDTQYF
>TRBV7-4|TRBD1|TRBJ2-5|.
TGTGCCAGCAGCCCAACTCGGGACAGATACCAAGAGACCCAGTACTTC
CASSPTRDRYQETQYF
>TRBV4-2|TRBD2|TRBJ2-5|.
TGTGCCAGCAACCCCACTGGCGGGGGACAAGAGACCCAGTACTTC
CASNPTGGGQETQYF
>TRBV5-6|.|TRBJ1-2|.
TGTGCCAGCAGCCCGACGATTGAGATCTATGGCTACACCTTC
CASSPTIEIYGYTF
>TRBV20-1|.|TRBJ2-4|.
TGCAGTGCCCCCCCTAAAGACATTCAGTACTTC
CSAPPKDIQYF
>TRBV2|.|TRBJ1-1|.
TGTGCCAGCAGTGAAGCGCTTCGGGTTACAGAGAACACTGAAGCTTTCTTT
CASSEALRVTENTEAFF
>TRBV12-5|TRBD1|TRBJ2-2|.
TGTGCTAGTGGTTTGGGGACAGGGGGCATCACCGGGGAGCTGTTTTTT
CASGLGTGGITGELFF
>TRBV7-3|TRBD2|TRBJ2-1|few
TGTGCCAGCAGCCTACTAGCGGGGGGGCCTATTATCAATGAGCAGTTCTTC
CASSLLAGGPIINEQFF
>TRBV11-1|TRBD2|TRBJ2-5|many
TGTGCCAGCAGCTTAAGCGGGGGCCGAGGGGAGACCCAGTACTTC
CASSLSGGRGETQYF
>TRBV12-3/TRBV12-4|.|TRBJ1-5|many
TGTGCCAGCAGTTTAGGTGGGTCGGCGCAGCCCCAGCATTTT
CASSLGGSAQPQHF
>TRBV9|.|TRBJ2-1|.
TGTGCCAGCAGGGGAGGACACAGTTATGAGCAGTTCTTC
CASRGGHSYEQFF
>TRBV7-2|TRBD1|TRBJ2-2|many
TGTGCCAGCGGCCCCCGGGACAGGGTCACCGGGGAGCTGTTTTTT
CASGPRDRVTGELFF
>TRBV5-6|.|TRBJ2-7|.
TGTGCCAGCAGTCAACAGGATTCCTACGAGCAGTACTTC
CASSQQDSYEQYF
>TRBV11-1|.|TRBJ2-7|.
TGTGCCAGCAGCCCGCCGGGACACCATTACGAGCAGTACTTC
CASSPPGHHYEQYF
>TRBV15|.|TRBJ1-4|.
TGTGCCACCAGCAGAGATCCCCAGCGTCGGGCTAATGAAAAACTGTTTTTT
CATSRDPQRRANEKLFF
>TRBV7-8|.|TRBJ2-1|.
TGTGCCAGCAGCTTAAGGGTTAGGTACAATGAGCAGTTCTTC
CASSLRVRYNEQFF
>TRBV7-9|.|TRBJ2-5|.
TGTGCCAGCAGCCAGAGCGTGTTGGAGACCCAGTACTTC
CASSQSVLETQYF
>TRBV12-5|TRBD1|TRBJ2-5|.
TGTGCTAGTGGCCTAGGACAGGGATCCCGGGAGACCCAGTACTTC
CASGLGQGSRETQYF
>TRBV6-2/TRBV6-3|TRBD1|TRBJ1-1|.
TGTGCCAGCACCGGACAGGGGGCTTTCTTT
CASTGQGAFF
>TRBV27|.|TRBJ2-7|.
TGTGCCAGCAGTATCGGGACCAACTACGAGCAGTACTTC
CASSIGTNYEQYF
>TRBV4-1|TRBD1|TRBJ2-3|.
TGCGCCAACAAACAGGGGGATACGCAGTATTTT
CANKQGDTQYF
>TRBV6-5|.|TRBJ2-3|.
TGTGCCAGCAGTTACTCAGCGGCTGGCACAGATACGCAGTATTTT
CASSYSAAGTDTQYF
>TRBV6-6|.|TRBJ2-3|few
TGTGCCAGCAGTCTTACGAGGGGGGACACAGATACGCAGTATTTT
CASSLTRGDTDTQYF
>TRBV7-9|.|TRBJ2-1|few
TGTGCCAGCAGCTTTGCCACAGGGTTAAACAATGAGCAGTTCTTC
CASSFATGLNNEQFF
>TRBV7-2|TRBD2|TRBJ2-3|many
TGTGCCAGCAGCCAGCTCGGGACTAGCGGGGGCCGACTGAGAGATACGCAGTATTTT
CASSQLGTSGGRLRDTQYF
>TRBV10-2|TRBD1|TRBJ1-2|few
TGCGCCAGCAGTGAGACAGGGGAAGGACGTGGCTACACCTTC
CASSETGEGRGYTF